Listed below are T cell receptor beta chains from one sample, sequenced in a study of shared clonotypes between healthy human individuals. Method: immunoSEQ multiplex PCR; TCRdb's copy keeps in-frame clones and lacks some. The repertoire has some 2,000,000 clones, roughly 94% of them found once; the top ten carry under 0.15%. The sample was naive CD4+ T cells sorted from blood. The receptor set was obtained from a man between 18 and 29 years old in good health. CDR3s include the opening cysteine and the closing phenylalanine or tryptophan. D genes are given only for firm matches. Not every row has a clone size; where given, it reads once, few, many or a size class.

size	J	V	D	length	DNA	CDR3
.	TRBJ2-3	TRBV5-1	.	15	TGCGCCAGCAGCTTGGAAGGTTGGGGCACAGATACGCAGTATTTT	CASSLEGWGTDTQYF
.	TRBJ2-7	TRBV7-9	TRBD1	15	TGTGCCAGCAGCTTAGGGACAGGACCAGAGCGGGAGCAGTACTTC	CASSLGTGPEREQYF
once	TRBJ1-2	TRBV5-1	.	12	TGCGCCAGCAGCAGCCACAGGGATGGCTACACCTTC	CASSSHRDGYTF
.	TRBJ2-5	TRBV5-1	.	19	TGCGCCAGCAGCTTGTTAGGTGCACGGACTTGGGGTCTCCAAGAGACCCAGTACTTC	CASSLLGARTWGLQETQYF
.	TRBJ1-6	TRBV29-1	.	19	TGCAGCGAACTTGTCCCCCCCGGGGCGACCAACTCCTATAATTCACCCCTCCACTTT	CSELVPPGATNSYNSPLHF
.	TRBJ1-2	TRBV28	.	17	TGTGCCAGCAGTCCAACGACATTGGGCGGGTCGGTCTATGGCTACACCTTC	CASSPTTLGGSVYGYTF
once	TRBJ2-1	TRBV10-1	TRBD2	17	TGCGCCAGCAGTGAGTCATATATGGGAGGGCCGGACAATGAGCAGTTCTTC	CASSESYMGGPDNEQFF
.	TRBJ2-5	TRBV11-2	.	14	TGTGCCAGCAGCCCAGGGAGATCGGGAGAGACCCAGTACTTC	CASSPGRSGETQYF
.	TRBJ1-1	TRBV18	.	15	TGTGCCAGCTCACAAGGGGGTGACCCCCTCACTGAAGCTTTCTTT	CASSQGGDPLTEAFF
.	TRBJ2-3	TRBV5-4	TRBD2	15	TGTGCCAGCAGCGGCGGGGGACCCGAACAAGATACGCAGTATTTT	CASSGGGPEQDTQYF
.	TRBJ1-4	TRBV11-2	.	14	TGTGCCAGCAGCTTATTCTGGCGGTCTGAAAAACTGTTTTTT	CASSLFWRSEKLFF
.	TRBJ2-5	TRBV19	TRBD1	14	TGTGCCAGTAGTTCGGGACAGACTTACGGAGCCCAGTACTTC	CASSSGQTYGAQYF
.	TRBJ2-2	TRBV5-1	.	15	TGCGCCAGCAGCTTGGACAGGGTCAGCACCGGGGAGCTGTTTTTT	CASSLDRVSTGELFF
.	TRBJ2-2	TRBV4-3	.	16	TGCGCCAGCAGCCCGACCATCAGGGATCGCACCGGGGAGCTGTTTTTT	CASSPTIRDRTGELFF
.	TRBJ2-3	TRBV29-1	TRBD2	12	TGCAGCGTTGACCCTAGCGGGCTTACGCAGTATTTT	CSVDPSGLTQYF
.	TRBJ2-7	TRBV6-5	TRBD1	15	TGTGCCAGCAGTTACTCAGGGGGCGCTTCCTACGAGCAGTACTTC	CASSYSGGASYEQYF
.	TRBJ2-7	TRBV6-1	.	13	TGTGCCAGCAGTTGGAGACCTTCCTACGAGCAGTACTTC	CASSWRPSYEQYF
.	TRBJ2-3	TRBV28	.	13	TGTGCCAGCAGTTTGCCTGCGGGGGATACGCAGTATTTT	CASSLPAGDTQYF
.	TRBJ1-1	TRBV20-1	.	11	TGCAGTGCTAGTATAGAGACTGAAGCTTTCTTT	CSASIETEAFF
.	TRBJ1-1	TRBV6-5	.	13	TGTGCCAGCCGGAGAGGGGAGAACACTGAAGCTTTCTTT	CASRRGENTEAFF
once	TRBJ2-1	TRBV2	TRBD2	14	TGTGCCAGCAGGGGACTAGCGGTATACAATGAGCAGTTCTTC	CASRGLAVYNEQFF
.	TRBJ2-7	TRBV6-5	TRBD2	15	TGTGCCAGCAGTTACCAGCCGCTAGCGGCCTACGAGCAGTACTTC	CASSYQPLAAYEQYF
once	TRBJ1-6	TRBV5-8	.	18	TGTGCCAGCAGCTTGTGGCCTTCGGGGAGCTCCTATAATTCACCCCTCCACTTT	CASSLWPSGSSYNSPLHF
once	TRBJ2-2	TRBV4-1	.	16	TGCGCCAGCAGCCAAGGTCTGTCAGACCACACCGGGGAGCTGTTTTTT	CASSQGLSDHTGELFF
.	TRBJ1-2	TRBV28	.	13	TGTGCCAGCAGCCGTCCGACCGGGCCTGGCTACACCTTC	CASSRPTGPGYTF
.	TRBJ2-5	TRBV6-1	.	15	TGTGCCAGCAGAGCCTCGGGTCTGGGGGCGGAGACCCAGTACTTC	CASRASGLGAETQYF
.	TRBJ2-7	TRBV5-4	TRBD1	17	TGTGCCAGCAGCCCCGGGACAGGGCTATTCGGGCCCTACGAGCAGTACTTC	CASSPGTGLFGPYEQYF
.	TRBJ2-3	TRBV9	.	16	TGTGCCAGCAGCGTAGAGGGCGGGACCGCCACAGATACGCAGTATTTT	CASSVEGGTATDTQYF